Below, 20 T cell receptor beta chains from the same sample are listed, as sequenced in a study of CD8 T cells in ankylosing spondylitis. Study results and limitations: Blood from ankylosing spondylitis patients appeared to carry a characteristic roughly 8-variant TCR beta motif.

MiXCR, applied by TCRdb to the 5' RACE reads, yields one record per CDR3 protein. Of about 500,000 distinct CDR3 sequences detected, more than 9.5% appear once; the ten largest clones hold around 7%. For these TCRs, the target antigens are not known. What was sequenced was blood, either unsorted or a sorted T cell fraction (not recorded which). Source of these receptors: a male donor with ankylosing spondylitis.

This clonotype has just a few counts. This CDR3 reads CASSLPGQGRTEAFF. In nucleotides, the CDR3 is TGTGCCAGCAGTTTGCCTGGACAGGGGCGCACTGAAGCTTTCTTT. The V call is TRBV27, the J call TRBJ1-1; TRBD1 aligns across 9 bases. Germline loops: CDR1 MNHEY, CDR2 SMNVEV (reference sequence). The CDR3 has 15 residues. The J segment lost 4 bases and the V segment lost 3 bases, leaving 6 bases of the junction unmatched.

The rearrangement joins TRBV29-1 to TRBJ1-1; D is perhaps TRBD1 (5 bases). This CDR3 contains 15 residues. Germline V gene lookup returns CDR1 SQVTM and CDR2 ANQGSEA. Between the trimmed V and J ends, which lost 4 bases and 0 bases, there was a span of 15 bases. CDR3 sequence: CSVGGGFVLNTEAFF. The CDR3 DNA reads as TGCAGCGTTGGGGGGGGATTTGTCCTGAACACTGAAGCTTTCTTT.

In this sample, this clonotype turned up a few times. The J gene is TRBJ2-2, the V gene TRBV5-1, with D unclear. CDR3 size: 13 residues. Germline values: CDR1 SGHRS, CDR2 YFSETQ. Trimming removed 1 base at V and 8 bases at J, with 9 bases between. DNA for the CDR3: TGCGCCAGCAGCTTGATGTTCCCGGGGGAGCTGTTTTTT. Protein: CASSLMFPGELFF.

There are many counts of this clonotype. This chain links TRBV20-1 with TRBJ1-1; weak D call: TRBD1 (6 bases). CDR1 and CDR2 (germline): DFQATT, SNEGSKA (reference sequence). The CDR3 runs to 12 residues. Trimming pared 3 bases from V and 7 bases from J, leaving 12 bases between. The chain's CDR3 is CSARAKGDEAFF. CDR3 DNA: TGCAGTGCTAGGGCGAAGGGGGATGAAGCTTTCTTT.

CDR3 nucleotide sequence: TGTGCCAGCAGCTACTCCAGGGGTTCCGGGGAGCTGTTTTTT. Encoded protein: CASSYSRGSGELFF. The chain carries TRBV7-2 and TRBJ2-2; tentative D call: TRBD1 (6 bases). The V gene's germline CDR1 is SGHTA and CDR2 FQGNSA. Trimming pared 4 bases from V and 6 bases from J, leaving 12 bases between. CDR3 length: 14 residues.

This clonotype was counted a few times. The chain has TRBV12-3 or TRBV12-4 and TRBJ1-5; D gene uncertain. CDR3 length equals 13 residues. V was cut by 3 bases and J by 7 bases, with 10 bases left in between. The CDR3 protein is CASSLAGLQPQHF. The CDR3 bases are TGTGCCAGCAGTTTGGCGGGTCTCCAGCCCCAGCATTTT.

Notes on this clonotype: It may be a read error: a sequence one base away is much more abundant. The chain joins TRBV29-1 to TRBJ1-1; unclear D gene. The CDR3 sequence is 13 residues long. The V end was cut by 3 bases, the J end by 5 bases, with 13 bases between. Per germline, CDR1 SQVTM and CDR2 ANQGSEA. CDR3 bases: TGCAGCGTTGACCCCCCCTTAAAGACTGAAGCTTTCTTT. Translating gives CSVDPPLKTEAFF.

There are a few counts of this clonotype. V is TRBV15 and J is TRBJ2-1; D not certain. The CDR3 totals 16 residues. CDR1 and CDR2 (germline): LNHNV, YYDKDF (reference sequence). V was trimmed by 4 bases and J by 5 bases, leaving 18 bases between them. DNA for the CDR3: TGTGCCACCAGCATTCCTGGGAACTCCTGGGACAATGAGCAGTTCTTC. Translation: CATSIPGNSWDNEQFF.

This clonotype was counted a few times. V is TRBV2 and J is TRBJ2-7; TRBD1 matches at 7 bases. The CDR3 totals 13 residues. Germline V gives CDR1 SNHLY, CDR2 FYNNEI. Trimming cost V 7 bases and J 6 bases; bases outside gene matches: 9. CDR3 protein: CASMVDRVSEQYV. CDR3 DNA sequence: TGTGCCAGCATGGTAGACAGGGTCTCCGAGCAGTACGTC.

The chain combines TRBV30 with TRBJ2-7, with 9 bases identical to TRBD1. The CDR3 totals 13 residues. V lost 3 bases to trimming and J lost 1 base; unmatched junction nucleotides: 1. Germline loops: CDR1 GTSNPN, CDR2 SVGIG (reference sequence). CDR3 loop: CAWRDRGSYEQYF. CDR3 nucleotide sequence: TGTGCCTGGAGGGACAGGGGTTCCTACGAGCAGTACTTC.

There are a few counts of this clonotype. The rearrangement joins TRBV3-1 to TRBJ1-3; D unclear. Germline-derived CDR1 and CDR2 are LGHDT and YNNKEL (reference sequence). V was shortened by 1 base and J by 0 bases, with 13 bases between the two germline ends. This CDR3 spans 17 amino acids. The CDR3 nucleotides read TGTGCCAGCAGCCAAGGAAACCCAGCCTTCTCTGGAAACACCATATATTTT. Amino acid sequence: CASSQGNPAFSGNTIYF.

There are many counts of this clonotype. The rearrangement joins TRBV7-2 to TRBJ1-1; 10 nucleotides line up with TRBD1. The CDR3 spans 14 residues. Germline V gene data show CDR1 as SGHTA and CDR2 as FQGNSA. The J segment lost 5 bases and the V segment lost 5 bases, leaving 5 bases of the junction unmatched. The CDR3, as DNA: TGTGCCAGCAGCGGAGACAGGGGGCTGACTGAAGCTTTCTTT. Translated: CASSGDRGLTEAFF. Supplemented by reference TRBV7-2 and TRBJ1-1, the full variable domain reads GAGVSQSPSNKVTEKGKDVELRCDPISGHTALYWYRQSLGQGLEFLIYFQGNSAPDKSGLPSDRFSAERTGGSVSTLTIQRTQQEDSAVYLCASSGDRGLTEAFFGQGTRLTVV.

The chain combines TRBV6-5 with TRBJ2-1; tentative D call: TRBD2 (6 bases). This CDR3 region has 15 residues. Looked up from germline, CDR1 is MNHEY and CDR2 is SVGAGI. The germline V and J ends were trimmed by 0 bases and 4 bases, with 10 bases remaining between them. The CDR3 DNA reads TGTGCCAGCAGTTACTCTGCGGGATATTACAATGAGCAGTTCTTC. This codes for CASSYSAGYYNEQFF.

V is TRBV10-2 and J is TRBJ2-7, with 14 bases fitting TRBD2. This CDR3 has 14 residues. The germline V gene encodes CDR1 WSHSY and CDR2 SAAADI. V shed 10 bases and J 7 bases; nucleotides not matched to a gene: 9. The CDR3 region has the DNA TGCGCCACCGTGACTAGCGGGAGGGCCTCGGAGCAGTACTTC. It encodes CATVTSGRASEQYF.

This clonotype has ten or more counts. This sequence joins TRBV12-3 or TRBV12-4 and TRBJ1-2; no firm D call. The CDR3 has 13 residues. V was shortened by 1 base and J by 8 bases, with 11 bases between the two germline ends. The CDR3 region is CASSLGARVGYTF. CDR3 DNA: TGTGCCAGCAGTTTAGGGGCGAGGGTCGGCTACACCTTC.

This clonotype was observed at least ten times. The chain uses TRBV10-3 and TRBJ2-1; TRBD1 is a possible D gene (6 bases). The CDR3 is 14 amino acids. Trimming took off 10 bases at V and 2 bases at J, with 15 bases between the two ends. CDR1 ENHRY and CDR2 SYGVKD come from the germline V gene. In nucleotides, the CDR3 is TGTGCCACGACTTACAGGGTCGCCTACAATGAGCAGTTCTTC. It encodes CATTYRVAYNEQFF.

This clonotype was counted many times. The DNA for the CDR3 is TGCAGCCCGGGGACTACAGATACGCAGTATTTT. This encodes CSPGTTDTQYF. The chain joins TRBV29-1 to TRBJ2-3; tentatively, D is TRBD2 (6 bases). With 8 bases removed from V and 3 bases from J, the gap between germline ends came to 9 bases. The CDR3 has 11 residues. CDR1 SQVTM and CDR2 ANQGSEA come from the germline V gene.

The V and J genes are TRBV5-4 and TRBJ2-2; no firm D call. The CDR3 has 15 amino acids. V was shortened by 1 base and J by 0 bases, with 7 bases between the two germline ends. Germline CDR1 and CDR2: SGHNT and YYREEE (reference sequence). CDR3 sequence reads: CASSLRRANTGELFF. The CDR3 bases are TGTGCCAGCAGCTTGAGGAGAGCGAACACCGGGGAGCTGTTTTTT.

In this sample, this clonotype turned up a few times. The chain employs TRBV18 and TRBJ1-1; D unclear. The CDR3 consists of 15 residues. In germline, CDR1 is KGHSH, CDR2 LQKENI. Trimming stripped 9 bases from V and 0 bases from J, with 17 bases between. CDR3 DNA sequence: TGTGCCAGTACGGAGAGAGCAGACTTGAACACTGAAGCTTTCTTT. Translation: CASTERADLNTEAFF.

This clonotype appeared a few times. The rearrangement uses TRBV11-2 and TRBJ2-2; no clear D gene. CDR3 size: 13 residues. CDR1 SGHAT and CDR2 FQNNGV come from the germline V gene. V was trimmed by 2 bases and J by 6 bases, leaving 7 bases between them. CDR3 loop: CASSLQLAGELFF. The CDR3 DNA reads TGTGCCAGCAGCTTACAGTTGGCCGGGGAGCTGTTTTTT.